The T cell receptor beta chain under discussion was sequenced for a study of blood T cells in healthy people across ages. On the study more broadly: Template switching retrieved approximately one barcoded beta molecule for each two T cells.

This CDR3 spans 15 amino acids. Trimming took 3 bases from V and 5 from J; bases not matched to a gene: 4. Germline CDR1 reads LGHDT; CDR2 reads YNNKEL (reference sequence). Each donor's blood draw was roughly 10 milliliters of peripheral blood. Per sample, no less than 5.5 micrograms of total RNA were extracted. This clonotype occurred many times. A J-beta primer mix and a sample-barcoded 5' primer were used in a second PCR of roughly 7 to 12 cycles. TCRdb reanalysed the 5' RACE reads using MiXCR and keeps one entry per CDR3 protein. This sample yields more than 750,000 distinct CDR3 sequences, of which 25% to 30% are seen a single time; 10% to 13% belongs to the top ten. Separately, the same data were catalogued under a study of T cells of mothers and their children. In that study: There were over 8 million TCR beta CDR3 reads from each mother and roughly 3 million from each child.

Material for sequencing was blood. The V and J genes are TRBV3-1 and TRBJ2-5; the match to TRBD2 covers 12 bases. The TCR was taken from a woman aged 40 to 50 in good health. The CDR3 DNA follows: TGTGCCAGCAGCCAGAGGACTAGCGGGGTGGAGACCCAGTACTTC. It encodes CASSQRTSGVETQYF.